The TCR beta chain described here comes from a study of blood T cell repertoires in COVID-19. Turning to the study itself: Samples of COVID-19 (acute and convalescent) were obtained from the United States, Italy and Spain. PBMCs, B-cell-depleted T cells, or T cells provided the cDNA or gDNA that made up the material.

In the study's own analysis: Reference gene primer amplification in the assay estimated nucleated cell counts. Sequencing used immunoSEQ multiplex PCR; TCRdb keeps in-frame clones, though not all of them. V and J calls and clone size are those listed in that table; D and trimming were worked out from the DNA. The sample records some 370,000 clones, 90% being singletons. The CDR3 totals 15 residues. V was pared by 2 bases and J by 1 base, with 11 bases between. Germline V gives CDR1 MNHEY, CDR2 SVGAGI. This sequence originates from a man younger than 35 with active or convalescent COVID-19. The specimen was peripheral blood. This rearrangement joins TRBV6-5 to TRBJ1-1, with D perhaps TRBD1 (5 bases). For the CDR3, the DNA is TGTGCCAGCAGTTACGAACTTACAGGGAACACTGAAGCTTTCTTT. Translated: CASSYELTGNTEAFF.